Listed below are T cell receptor beta chains from one sample, sequenced in a study of blood T cell repertoires in COVID-19. Clones were read by immunoSEQ multiplex PCR, and TCRdb kept only the in-frame ones, dropping some. The table has around 190,000 clones, around 84% seen once; the top ten hold roughly 3.2%. Sequencing input: PBMCs or T cells enriched from blood (not recorded which). The receptors originated from a woman aged 25 to 39 who had recovered from COVID-19. Each CDR3 is given with its conserved first and last residue. A D gene is named only where the DNA matches it firmly. Size is omitted from some rows. Given values are once, few, many or a class for expanded clones.

d_call clone_size j_call v_call cdr3_nt cdr3_aa
TRBD1 . TRBJ1-5 TRBV11-2 TGTGCCAGCAGCTCGGGGGGGACAGGGGGCTTGAATCAGCCCCAGCATTTT CASSSGGTGGLNQPQHF
TRBD1 . TRBJ2-5 TRBV5-1 TGCGCCAGCAGCTTGGGAGGGGGCGCGGAGACCCAGTACTTC CASSLGGGAETQYF
TRBD2 . TRBJ2-7 TRBV27 TGTGCCAGCAGTTTAGGGACTAGCGGGACTCCCTACGAGCAGTACTTC CASSLGTSGTPYEQYF
. . TRBJ1-6 TRBV25-1 TGTGCCAGCAGTGCCTACAAGACTACGCGTAATTCACCCCTCCACTTT CASSAYKTTRNSPLHF
TRBD1 few TRBJ1-3 TRBV18 TGTGCCAGCTCACCACCGGTGGGGACAGGCCGCTCTGGAAACACCATATATTTT CASSPPVGTGRSGNTIYF
. . TRBJ2-3 TRBV4-2 TGTGCCAGCAGCTCACAAGTCCCAGATACGCAGTATTTT CASSSQVPDTQYF
. . TRBJ1-6 TRBV3-1/TRBV3-2 TGTGCCAGCAGCCCCCGGGAGGGTTTAAAGGATAATTCACCCCTCCACTTT CASSPREGLKDNSPLHF
TRBD1 . TRBJ1-2 TRBV27 TGTGCCAGCAGTGGCATGGGACAGCGGAACTATGGCTACACCTTC CASSGMGQRNYGYTF
TRBD2 . TRBJ2-7 TRBV10-2 TGCGCCAGCAGAGCGGGGGCATACGAGCAGTACTTC CASRAGAYEQYF
. once TRBJ1-5 TRBV7-2 TGTGCCAGCAGCCCTAATTCGGGGGTCCAGCCCCAGCATTTT CASSPNSGVQPQHF
. . TRBJ1-2 TRBV19 TGTGCCAGTAGTGACAGAATGTATGGCTACACCTTC CASSDRMYGYTF
. . TRBJ2-1 TRBV6-6 TGTGCCAGCAGTTACCCTCAGGGTTTAGGCCAATATGAGCAGTTCTTC CASSYPQGLGQYEQFF
. . TRBJ1-1 TRBV27 TGTGCCAGCAGTACGCTTTTGGGGGCCACTGAAGCTTTCTTT CASSTLLGATEAFF
TRBD1 . TRBJ2-2 TRBV5-1 TGCGCCAGCACCCCCCACAGGGGCGACACCGGGGAGCTGTTTTTT CASTPHRGDTGELFF
. . TRBJ1-3 TRBV5-6 TGTGCCAGCAGCCCAAGGGGGGGCACTGGAAACACCATATATTTT CASSPRGGTGNTIYF
TRBD1 . TRBJ1-1 TRBV12-3/TRBV12-4 TGTGCCAGCAGTTTAAACAGGGGAACTGAAGCTTTCTTT CASSLNRGTEAFF
. once TRBJ1-4 TRBV28 TGTGCCAGCAGTTTATCCAGGGTGGTTAGGGAAAAACTGTTTTTT CASSLSRVVREKLFF
TRBD1 . TRBJ1-4 TRBV7-9 TGTGCCAGCAGCTTTGCCCAGGGGGCTGAAAAACTGTTTTTT CASSFAQGAEKLFF
. few TRBJ1-1 TRBV5-4 TGTGCCAGCAGCTTTGGGGGGGCGGGGTTTCGCACTGAAGCTTTCTTT CASSFGGAGFRTEAFF
TRBD1 . TRBJ2-3 TRBV24-1 TGTGCCACCAGTGACGGACAGGGCACAGATACGCAGTATTTT CATSDGQGTDTQYF
. . TRBJ1-5 TRBV4-2 TGTGCCAGCAGCCAAACGGACAGACTCAATCAGCCCCAGCATTTT CASSQTDRLNQPQHF
. . TRBJ2-3 TRBV11-2 TGTGCCAGCAGCTTAGCCCGCCCCAGTGGAGATACGCAGTATTTT CASSLARPSGDTQYF
. once TRBJ2-2 TRBV2 TGTGCCGGAAGCAGGGAAATGAACACCGGGGAGCTGTTTTTT CAGSREMNTGELFF
. once TRBJ1-1 TRBV5-6 TGTGCCAGCAGCTTCACAACGAACACTGAAGCTTTCTTT CASSFTTNTEAFF
. once TRBJ1-1 TRBV5-3 TGTGCCAGAAGCCCGGGAAACACTGAAGCTTTCTTT CARSPGNTEAFF
. . TRBJ1-2 TRBV29-1 TGCAGCGTTGGACCGGGACTCTATGGCTACACCTTC CSVGPGLYGYTF
TRBD2 few TRBJ2-7 TRBV7-3 TGTGCCAGCAGCTTTGCGGCGGGAGGGAATTACGAGCAGTACTTC CASSFAAGGNYEQYF
TRBD1 . TRBJ1-2 TRBV6-5 TGTGCCAGCAGTCCTACAGGGGGCTCGTACTATGGCTACACCTTC CASSPTGGSYYGYTF
TRBD1 . TRBJ1-1 TRBV28 TGTGCCAGCAGTTTGAAGGACAGGAGTCAGGCGGTCTTT CASSLKDRSQAVF
TRBD1 . TRBJ2-5 TRBV6-5 TGTGCCAGCAGGGGGACAGGGGGACAAGAGACCCAGTACTTC CASRGTGGQETQYF
. . TRBJ2-7 TRBV19 TGTGCCAGTAGTCCGCGCGGATGGGTTTACGAGCAGTACTTC CASSPRGWVYEQYF
. . TRBJ2-3 TRBV3-1/TRBV3-2 TGTGCCAGCATGAGGGTGGGGGGATCAGATACGCAGTATTTT CASMRVGGSDTQYF
. . TRBJ1-6 TRBV5-8 TGTGCCAGCAGCTTAAATGGGGGGACTAATTCACCCCTCCACTTT CASSLNGGTNSPLHF
. . TRBJ1-5 TRBV3-1/TRBV3-2 TGTGCCAGCAGCCAGGCCCCCCCGGCGGGGGTTTCGAATCAGCCCCAGCATTTT CASSQAPPAGVSNQPQHF
TRBD2 . TRBJ2-3 TRBV3-1/TRBV3-2 TGTGCCAGCAGCCCGATTGAGGGGAGCGGGGGGGCCGATACGCAGTATTTT CASSPIEGSGGADTQYF
. . TRBJ1-1 TRBV7-2 TGTGCCAGCAGCCCAAGGGTCCAGGGCAAGGCAGCTTTCTTT CASSPRVQGKAAFF
TRBD2 . TRBJ2-7 TRBV5-1 TGCGCCAGCAGCTTGGGGGGACTAGTAAGCATGCGCTACGAGCAGTACTTC CASSLGGLVSMRYEQYF
. . TRBJ1-4 TRBV5-5 TGTGCCAGCAGCTTGACACGACAGAGTGAAAAACTGTTTTTT CASSLTRQSEKLFF
. . TRBJ2-1 TRBV2 TGTGCCAGCAGTGCGGAGAGCGGACTATACAATGAGCAGTTCTTC CASSAESGLYNEQFF
. . TRBJ1-1 TRBV30 TGTGCCTGGGGCGGGGGTAGCACTGAAGCTTTCTTT CAWGGGSTEAFF
TRBD2 . TRBJ2-1 TRBV6-4 TGTGCCAGCAGTCGGATGGCGGGAGAACTTGGGGATGAGCAGTTCTTC CASSRMAGELGDEQFF
TRBD2 . TRBJ2-1 TRBV2 TGTGCCAGCATGGCTAGCGGGGGGGCGAGTGAGCAGTTCTTC CASMASGGASEQFF
. once TRBJ2-1 TRBV5-1 TGCGCCAGCAGCTTGGCCTGGCAAAACAATGAGCAGTTCTTC CASSLAWQNNEQFF
TRBD2 . TRBJ2-2 TRBV6-1 TGTGCCAGCAGTGAAACTAGCGGGGGGGTCACCGGGGAGCTGTTTTTT CASSETSGGVTGELFF
. . TRBJ2-1 TRBV28 TGTGCCAGCAGTTTGCCGGGGAGCTCCTACAATGAGCAGTTCTTC CASSLPGSSYNEQFF
TRBD1 . TRBJ2-7 TRBV11-2 TGTGCCAGCAGCTTAGAGTGGACAGGGTCTTTCGAGCAGTACTTC CASSLEWTGSFEQYF
TRBD1 . TRBJ2-5 TRBV7-6 TGTGCCAGCAGCTCGGCGTGGACAGGTCGACAAGAGACCCAGTACTTC CASSSAWTGRQETQYF
TRBD2 . TRBJ2-5 TRBV3-1/TRBV3-2 TGTGCCAGCAGCTATGGGGTAGCGGGGATAGAGACCCAGTACTTC CASSYGVAGIETQYF
. . TRBJ2-7 TRBV7-2 TGTGCCAGCAGCCCCCGTAGCGGAGACGAGCAGTACTTC CASSPRSGDEQYF
TRBD1 . TRBJ2-3 TRBV7-9 TGTGCCAGCAGCACGGGACAGGGGAACACAGATACGCAGTATTTT CASSTGQGNTDTQYF
. . TRBJ1-2 TRBV7-7 TGTGCTAGCACCTTCCGGGGGTCGATTGGGTATGGCTACACCTTC CASTFRGSIGYGYTF
TRBD1 few TRBJ1-1 TRBV18 TGTGCCAGCTCACCGGTTGACAGGGTGGAAGCTTTCTTT CASSPVDRVEAFF
TRBD1 . TRBJ1-2 TRBV15 TGTGCCACCAGCAGAGGAAAACAGGGGTTAAATGGCTACACCTTC CATSRGKQGLNGYTF